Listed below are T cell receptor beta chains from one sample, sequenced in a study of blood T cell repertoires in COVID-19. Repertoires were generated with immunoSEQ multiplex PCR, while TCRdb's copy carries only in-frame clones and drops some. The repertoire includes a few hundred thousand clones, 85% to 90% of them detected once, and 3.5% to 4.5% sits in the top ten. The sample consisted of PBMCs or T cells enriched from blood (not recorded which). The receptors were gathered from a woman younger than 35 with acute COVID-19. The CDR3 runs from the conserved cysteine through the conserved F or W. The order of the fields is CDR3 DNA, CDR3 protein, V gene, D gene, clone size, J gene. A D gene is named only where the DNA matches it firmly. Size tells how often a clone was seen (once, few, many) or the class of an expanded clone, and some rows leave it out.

TGTGCCAGCAGTTTATTACCGACAGTTACGATGAACACTGAAGCTTTCTTT CASSLLPTVTMNTEAFF TRBV27 - - TRBJ1-1
TGTGCCACCAGTGATTCAGTTGAAGCTTTCTTT CATSDSVEAFF TRBV24-1 - - TRBJ1-1
TGTGCCAGCAGCCTGAGAGACAGGGATAATTCACCCCTCCACTTT CASSLRDRDNSPLHF TRBV6-5 TRBD1 - TRBJ1-6
TGTGCCAGCGGCCTGGCTGCGGGTCACACAGATACGCAGTATTTT CASGLAAGHTDTQYF TRBV28 - few TRBJ2-3
TGTGCCAGCAGAACCTCTGGGACGGACTATAGCAATCAGCCCCAGCATTTT CASRTSGTDYSNQPQHF TRBV27 - - TRBJ1-5
TGTGCCAGCTGGAGCGGGACCAACAATGAGCAGTTCTTC CASWSGTNNEQFF TRBV2 TRBD2 - TRBJ2-1
TGTGCCAGCGGTGTTAGAGGTCAGACCCAGTACTTC CASGVRGQTQYF TRBV27 - many TRBJ2-5
TGTGCCAGTCATCCTGCCCAGGGGCGCAGCAATCAGCCCCAGCATTTT CASHPAQGRSNQPQHF TRBV19 - - TRBJ1-5
TGCGCCAGCAAAAGGACAGGGAAAAGGGAGGCGACTAATGAAAAACTGTTTTTT CASKRTGKREATNEKLFF TRBV5-1 TRBD1 - TRBJ1-4
TGTGCCAGCGGCGGGGGGCTAGCGGGAGTGGGGCAAGAGACCCAGTACTTC CASGGGLAGVGQETQYF TRBV21-1 - - TRBJ2-5
TGTGCCAGTAGGCTGGACAGGGGGAACACTGAAGCTTTCTTT CASRLDRGNTEAFF TRBV19 TRBD1 - TRBJ1-1
TGTGCCAGCAGCCCCTGGGTAGCGGGAGACTCAAATGAGCAGTTCTTC CASSPWVAGDSNEQFF TRBV7-9 TRBD2 - TRBJ2-1
TGTGCCAGCAGTCGACAGGGGGCTGGCACAGATACGCAGTATTTT CASSRQGAGTDTQYF TRBV7-3 TRBD1 - TRBJ2-3
TGTGCCAGCAGTTTGTCAGGACAACCCTACGAGCAGTACTTC CASSLSGQPYEQYF TRBV28 - - TRBJ2-7
TGTGCCAGCAGAATGGGAGAGAAAGAGACCCAGTACTTC CASRMGEKETQYF TRBV7-9 - - TRBJ2-5
TGTGCCAGCAGTGAGGTCAGGACCGGGGAGCTGTTTTTT CASSEVRTGELFF TRBV25-1 - once TRBJ2-2
TGCAGCGTCGGGACAGGGGTTGGGTATGGCTACACCTTC CSVGTGVGYGYTF TRBV29-1 TRBD1 - TRBJ1-2
TGTGCCAGCAGCAGGACTGAGAGTTTCTACAATGAGCAGTTCTTC CASSRTESFYNEQFF TRBV3-1/TRBV3-2 - - TRBJ2-1
TGTGCCAGCAGAGTGGGGCGTAGGTTATCTGGCTACACCTTC CASRVGRRLSGYTF TRBV6-5 - - TRBJ1-2
TGTGCCAGCAGCTTTACCGGTCGGACAGGGAGGACTGGGGCCAACGTCCTGACTTTC CASSFTGRTGRTGANVLTF TRBV9 TRBD1 - TRBJ2-6
TGTGCCAAGGGCCAGGGGAGCACTGAAGCTTTCTTT CAKGQGSTEAFF TRBV2 - - TRBJ1-1
TGTGCCAGCAGCTTAGGCCAGGGGCGGGAGGCGGGCAATGAGCAGTTCTTC CASSLGQGREAGNEQFF TRBV13 TRBD2 - TRBJ2-1
TGTGCCACTCGGACAGAAACCATGAACACTGAAGCTTTCTTT CATRTETMNTEAFF TRBV19 - - TRBJ1-1
TGTGCCAGCAGCCCCGACGGACACCGGTCCTCCTACGAGCAGTACTTC CASSPDGHRSSYEQYF TRBV7-6 - once TRBJ2-7
TGTGCCAGTAGTATAGGACAGGGTTATGGCTACACCTTC CASSIGQGYGYTF TRBV19 TRBD1 - TRBJ1-2
TGTGCCAGCTGGAGCGGGGATTCCTACAATGAGCAGTTCTTC CASWSGDSYNEQFF TRBV5-4 TRBD2 - TRBJ2-1
TGTGCCAGCAGTTTATGGACAGATGGCTACACCTTC CASSLWTDGYTF TRBV12-3/TRBV12-4 - - TRBJ1-2
TGTGCCAGCTCACTGGATGGTACAGGAACCGGTAACGAGCAGTACTTC CASSLDGTGTGNEQYF TRBV18 - - TRBJ2-7
TGTGCCAGCAGCCGACAGGGGGCCACTGAAGCTTTCTTT CASSRQGATEAFF TRBV9 TRBD1 - TRBJ1-1
TGTGCCAGCAGTCTTACAGGGGCCACAGATACGCAGTATTTT CASSLTGATDTQYF TRBV3-1/TRBV3-2 TRBD1 - TRBJ2-3
TGTGCCAGCAGTTTTTACCCCCAGGACAGGGTTGATGGCTACACCTTC CASSFYPQDRVDGYTF TRBV27 TRBD1 - TRBJ1-2
TGTGCCAGTATGCGCGGGTGGGGGGACACTGAAGCTTTCTTT CASMRGWGDTEAFF TRBV27 - - TRBJ1-1
TGTGCCAGCAGCTTAGGCGGGGGTAATGGCTACACCTTC CASSLGGGNGYTF TRBV7-9 - once TRBJ1-2
TGTGCCAGCAGCGTAGAGGGGTCCTCTGGAAACACCATATATTTT CASSVEGSSGNTIYF TRBV9 - - TRBJ1-3
TGTGCCAGCAGTTACTCGAAAGGGGCGACTAATGAAAAACTGTTTTTT CASSYSKGATNEKLFF TRBV6-5 - - TRBJ1-4
TGCGCCAGCAGCTTGGTTAAGTTTTCGGGGGTCGATAACTCACCCCTCCACTTT CASSLVKFSGVDNSPLHF TRBV5-1 - - TRBJ1-6
TGTGCCAGCAGCTTCATGACAGGAGCTAACACTGAAGCTTTCTTT CASSFMTGANTEAFF TRBV7-9 - few TRBJ1-1
TGTGCCATCTTAACCCGGGGGGCGGGTGAAAAACTGTTTTTT CAILTRGAGEKLFF TRBV28 - - TRBJ1-4
TGTGCCAGCAGCCCCGACGGACTAGCGGGAGCTCATGGCGGGGAGCTGTTTTTT CASSPDGLAGAHGGELFF TRBV11-2 TRBD2 - TRBJ2-2
TGTGCCAGCATCGGACTAGCGGGGCCCACAGATACGCAGTATTTT CASIGLAGPTDTQYF TRBV13 TRBD2 - TRBJ2-3
TGTGCCAGCAGTTACCAGGCCCCCGGGGCCTACAATGAGCAGTTCTTC CASSYQAPGAYNEQFF TRBV6-5 - once TRBJ2-1
TGTGCCAGCAGTGAACTGGGCAGTGATCAGCCCCAGCATTTT CASSELGSDQPQHF TRBV6-1 - - TRBJ1-5
TGTGCCAGCAGCGCGGGGCAGCCCCAGCATTTT CASSAGQPQHF TRBV28 - - TRBJ1-5
TGTGCCAGCAGCTTCGGAGGAAGTAATGAAAAACTGTTTTTT CASSFGGSNEKLFF TRBV5-6 - - TRBJ1-4
TGTGCCAGCAGCTATCGACAGGGTCCCCCGGAGCAGTACTTC CASSYRQGPPEQYF TRBV14 TRBD1 - TRBJ2-7
TGTGCCAGCCTGACAGGGGGGCGCGGTGGCTACACCTTC CASLTGGRGGYTF TRBV2 TRBD1 - TRBJ1-2
TGTGCCAGCAGCTTCCCCCCGTATCGGTGGTCGAGCTCCTACAATGAGCAGTTCTTC CASSFPPYRWSSSYNEQFF TRBV11-3 - - TRBJ2-1
TGTGCCAGCAGTCGCGGGACAGGGGAGGTGGCTTTCTTT CASSRGTGEVAFF TRBV12-3/TRBV12-4 TRBD1 - TRBJ1-1
TGCAGTGCTAGTGCTATCTCCTACGAGCAGTACTTC CSASAISYEQYF TRBV20-1 - once TRBJ2-7
TGTGCCACCAGCAGAGATTATACAGGGTCGGATTCTGGCTACACCTTC CATSRDYTGSDSGYTF TRBV15 - - TRBJ1-2
TGTGCCAGCAGTTCTAGGGGGTATGGCTACACCTTC CASSSRGYGYTF TRBV5-6 - - TRBJ1-2
TGTGCTAGTGGTCCCCTCGAGGGCTCCTACAATGAGCAGTTCTTC CASGPLEGSYNEQFF TRBV12-5 - - TRBJ2-1